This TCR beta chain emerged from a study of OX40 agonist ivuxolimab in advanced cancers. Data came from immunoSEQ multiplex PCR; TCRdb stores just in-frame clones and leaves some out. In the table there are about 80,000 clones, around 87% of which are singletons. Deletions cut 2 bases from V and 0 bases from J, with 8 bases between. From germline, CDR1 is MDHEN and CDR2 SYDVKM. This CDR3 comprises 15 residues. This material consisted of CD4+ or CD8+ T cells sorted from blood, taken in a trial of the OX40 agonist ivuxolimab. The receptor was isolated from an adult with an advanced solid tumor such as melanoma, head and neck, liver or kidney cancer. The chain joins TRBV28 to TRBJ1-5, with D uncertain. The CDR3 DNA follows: TGTGCCAGCAGTTTAGAAGCAGATAGCAATCAGCCCCAGCATTTT. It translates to CASSLEADSNQPQHF.